The 23 T cell receptor beta chains listed next were all sequenced from one sample in a study of CD8+ T cells in alopecia areata. It was cDNA, reverse transcribed from extracted RNA, that served as the sequencing template. Produced via immunoSEQ multiplex PCR; TCRdb's table is partial and in-frame only. The repertoire has 13,000 or so clones, roughly three fifths of them found once; the top ten carry under 15%. As part of sample collection, lesional scalp punch biopsies and peripheral blood were taken from alopecia areata patients. Sequencing was done on a sample of skin. The receptors originated from a human donor with alopecia areata.

This clone occurred a few times. At one of its ends the junction is not consistent with the germline gene, which may arise from a read error. V and J are TRBV4-1 and TRBJ1-2; 8 nucleotides align to TRBD1. The V gene's germline CDR1 is MGHRA and CDR2 YSYEKL. This CDR3 has 15 residues. The chain's CDR3 is CASSQDGTGLYGYTF. The DNA of the CDR3 is TGTGCCAGCAGCCAAGACGGGACAGGCCTCTATGGCTACACCTTC.

The genes are TRBV19 and TRBJ2-7, with D possibly matching TRBD2 (5 bases). Germline V gene lookup returns CDR1 LNHDA and CDR2 SQIVND (reference sequence). Trimming cost V 6 bases and J 3 bases, with 6 bases left between them. The CDR3 has 11 residues. CDR3 in DNA: TGTGCCAGTAGACGGGGCTACGAGCAGTACTTC. Its translation: CASRRGYEQYF.

The rearrangement uses TRBV2 and TRBJ1-1; 7 bases align to TRBD1. Germline V gives CDR1 SNHLY, CDR2 FYNNEI. The CDR3 consists of 11 residues. The V and J ends lost 6 bases and 11 bases, in that order; junction bases with no gene match: 6. For the CDR3, the DNA is TGTGCCAGCAGGGTAACAGGGGAGGCTTTCTTT. Translation: CASRVTGEAFF.

This clone has just a few counts. The CDR3 nucleotides are TGTGCCAGCAGCTTAGTTTACACCTCAACCGGGGAGCTGTTTTTT. Its translation: CASSLVYTSTGELFF. The chain employs TRBV11-2 and TRBJ2-2; no clear D gene. Germline V gives CDR1 SGHAT, CDR2 FQNNGV. The V end lost 1 base, the J end lost 5 bases, and 11 bases lay between the germline ends. This CDR3 region has 15 residues.

This clone has only a few counts. The gene calls are TRBV7-8 and TRBJ2-1; D might be TRBD1 (6 bases). Germline CDR1 is SGHVS and CDR2 is FQNEAQ. CDR3 size: 13 residues. The V end lost 3 bases, the J end lost 9 bases, and 12 bases lay between the germline ends. This CDR3 reads CASSFKGTPEQFF. CDR3 DNA: TGTGCCAGCAGCTTTAAGGGGACACCTGAGCAGTTCTTC.

This clone was found a few times. CDR3 in amino acids: CASSMDYEQYF. CDR3 coding DNA: TGTGCCAGCAGCATGGACTACGAGCAGTACTTC. The V and J genes are TRBV5-6 and TRBJ2-7; unclear D gene. The V end was cut by 4 bases, the J end by 3 bases, with 5 bases between. The CDR3 runs to 11 residues. Germline loops: CDR1 SGHDT, CDR2 YYEEEE.

Relative to its sample, this clone is medium-sized (0.01 to 0.1%). The V call is TRBV28, the J call TRBJ1-5, with 7 bases that match TRBD1. The CDR3 covers 14 residues. Losses at the gene ends were 6 bases for V and 9 bases for J; bases not matched to a gene: 11. Germline V gene lookup returns CDR1 MDHEN and CDR2 SYDVKM. The CDR3 nucleotides are TGTGCCAGCAGGGATCACAGGGGTTCTCCGCCCCAGCATTTT. Its protein is CASRDHRGSPPQHF.

V is TRBV6-5 and J is TRBJ2-2; possible D gene TRBD1, 6 bases. CDR1 and CDR2 (germline): MNHEY, SVGAGI. The V end lost 8 bases, the J end lost 2 bases, and 12 bases lay between the germline ends. There are 14 residues in the CDR3. The CDR3 region has the DNA TGTGCCAGCGCCGTGACAGGAAACACCGGGGAGCTGTTTTTT. This translates into CASAVTGNTGELFF.

This clone was seen once. Its ends do not fully match the called genes, so a read error is possible. The chain couples TRBV6-6 to TRBJ1-2; 9 bases fit TRBD1. The CDR3 is 13 amino acids. In germline, CDR1 is MNHNY, CDR2 SVGAGI (reference sequence). The DNA of the CDR3 is TGTGCCAGCAGTTACTCCGGGACAGGGTTTAATTCCTTC. Its translation is CASSYSGTGFNSF.

The chain is built from TRBV6-6 and TRBJ1-1, with TRBD1 matching 9 bases. CDR1 is MNHNY, CDR2 SVGAGI, per germline (reference sequence). This CDR3 comprises 14 residues. V gave up 7 bases and J gave up 5 bases; unmatched junction bases: 8. CDR3 bases: TGTGCCAGCAAACAACAGGGGGCTAGAACTGAAGCTTTCTTT. This sequence encodes CASKQQGARTEAFF.

This clone came up once. This sequence joins TRBV5-1 and TRBJ2-5; 8 nucleotides agree with TRBD2. Germline assignment: CDR1 SGHRS and CDR2 YFSETQ. There are 16 residues in the CDR3. J lost 4 bases, V lost 4 bases, and 12 bases had no gene match. The CDR3 coding sequence is TGCGCCAGCAGCCCCCGACTAGCGCAAGGGGTAGAGACCCAGTACTTC. As protein: CASSPRLAQGVETQYF.

V usage is TRBV10-3 and J usage is TRBJ2-6; no firm D call. The CDR3 runs 13 residues. The germline gives CDR1 ENHRY, CDR2 SYGVKD. V was trimmed by 7 bases and J by 1 base, leaving 5 bases between them. The CDR3 bases are TGTGCCATCAAACTATCTGGGGCCAACGTCCTGACTTTC. This translates into CAIKLSGANVLTF.

This clone was recorded a few times. As DNA, the CDR3 is TGTGCCAGCAGCCCCCGACAGGGGAGGCAGCCCCAGCATTTT. Its translation is CASSPRQGRQPQHF. The rearrangement links TRBV7-2 to TRBJ1-5; TRBD1 aligns across 8 bases. The CDR3 has 14 amino acids. Germline CDR1 reads SGHTA; CDR2 reads FQGNSA. The trim removed 5 bases at V and 7 bases at J, leaving 7 bases unmatched.

V gene TRBV5-1 combines with J gene TRBJ2-5; D is uncertain. V lost 2 bases to trimming and J lost 3 bases, with 11 bases between them. From germline, CDR1 is SGHRS and CDR2 YFSETQ. The CDR3 runs to 14 residues. The CDR3, as DNA: TGCGCCAGCAGCTTTGACACGGGCGAAGAGACCCAGTACTTC. Protein: CASSFDTGEETQYF.

This chain links TRBV29-1 with TRBJ2-5; TRBD2 matches 12 bases. Germline V gives CDR1 SQVTM, CDR2 ANQGSEA. The ends lost 8 bases at V and 7 bases at J; junction bases unmatched: 26. This CDR3 is 19 amino acids long. For the CDR3, the DNA is TGCAGCCCCAATTCCCGGAGGCTAGCGGGAGGGATTTCCAATAGGACCCAGTACTTC. It translates to CSPNSRRLAGGISNRTQYF.

The chain recombines TRBV5-1 with TRBJ2-3; 13 bases are a match to TRBD2. The germline gives CDR1 SGHRS, CDR2 YFSETQ. Germline trimming cut 5 bases from V and 4 bases from J; bases unmatched to any gene: 4. This CDR3 comprises 15 residues. CDR3 residues: CASRTGTSGADTQYF. CDR3 DNA: TGCGCCAGCAGGACCGGGACTAGCGGGGCAGATACGCAGTATTTT.

This clone has only a few counts. This sequence joins TRBV6-5 and TRBJ1-4, with TRBD1 as a possible D gene (5 bases). The CDR3 has 14 amino acids. CDR1 and CDR2 from the germline V gene are MNHEY and SVGAGI. V was pared by 6 bases and J by 8 bases, with 16 bases between. DNA of the CDR3: TGTGCCAGCAGCCCAAGACAGAAAACGGAAAAACTGTTTTTT. This gives the protein CASSPRQKTEKLFF.

J is TRBJ2-3 and V is TRBV7-2; weak D call: TRBD2 (5 bases). Looked up from germline, CDR1 is SGHTA and CDR2 is FQGNSA. V dropped 5 bases and J dropped 12 bases, with 18 bases sitting between them. The CDR3 is made up of 13 amino acids. CDR3 loop: CASSLPGLKSQYF. DNA for the CDR3: TGTGCCAGCAGCCTACCAGGACTCAAGTCTCAGTATTTT. Combining the CDR3 with reference TRBV7-2 and TRBJ2-3 gives the whole variable domain GAGVSQSPSNKVTEKGKDVELRCDPISGHTALYWYRQSLGQGLEFLIYFQGNSAPDKSGLPSDRFSAERTGGSVSTLTIQRTQQEDSAVYLCASSLPGLKSQYFGPGTRLTVL.

This chain links TRBV7-2 with TRBJ2-3; 9 positions match TRBD2. Germline CDR1 SGHTA, CDR2 FQGNSA. This CDR3 comprises 16 residues. Trimming at V came to 0 bases and at J to 6 bases, leaving 7 bases not matched to a gene. CDR3 amino acids: CASSLAAGGPRDTQYF. DNA of the CDR3: TGTGCCAGCAGCTTAGCGGCGGGAGGGCCTCGGGATACGCAGTATTTT. The full variable domain, with the rest looked up from reference TRBV7-2 and TRBJ2-3, is GAGVSQSPSNKVTEKGKDVELRCDPISGHTALYWYRQSLGQGLEFLIYFQGNSAPDKSGLPSDRFSAERTGGSVSTLTIQRTQQEDSAVYLCASSLAAGGPRDTQYFGPGTRLTVL.

This clone was seen a handful of times. This chain joins TRBV5-6 and TRBJ2-1; 7 bases align to TRBD2. The CDR3 totals 11 residues. Looked up from germline, CDR1 is SGHDT and CDR2 is YYEEEE. V lost 4 bases, J lost 10 bases, and 2 bases stayed unmatched. This chain's CDR3 is CASSAGVEQFF. The CDR3, as DNA: TGTGCCAGCAGCGCGGGAGTCGAGCAGTTCTTC.

The chain recombines TRBV14 with TRBJ2-5; D might be TRBD2 (6 bases). The CDR3 has 15 amino acids. Germline V lookup: CDR1 SGHDN, CDR2 FVKESK. Trimming removed 1 base from V and 2 bases from J, with 11 bases in between. The CDR3: CASSQVGGDQETQYF. The CDR3 DNA follows: TGTGCCAGCAGCCAAGTAGGAGGGGATCAAGAGACCCAGTACTTC.

The rearrangement uses TRBV4-1 and TRBJ2-3; TRBD2 matches 13 bases. The CDR3 spans 17 residues. V dropped 1 base and J dropped 3; count of bases not matched to a gene: 4. Germline lookup yields CDR1 MGHRA and CDR2 YSYEKL. The CDR3, as DNA: TGCGCCAGCAGCCAAGCACTAGCGGGGGGGCCAACAGATACGCAGTATTTT. Translation gives CASSQALAGGPTDTQYF.

This clone occurred a few times. The chain couples TRBV28 to TRBJ1-4; TRBD1 matches at 7 bases. V shed 6 bases, J shed 8 bases, and the junction held 9 bases outside the gene matches. This CDR3 is 14 amino acids long. Germline V CDR1 and CDR2: MDHEN, SYDVKM. DNA for the CDR3: TGTGCCAGCAGAAGTAGGGGGCGTGAAGAAAAACTGTTTTTT. Translating it yields CASRSRGREEKLFF.